One sample yielded the 13 T cell receptor beta chains listed below, sequenced in a study of cytomegalovirus exposure and HLA in healthy donors. The PCR contained 60 Vbeta and 13 Jbeta primers. The method was immunoSEQ multiplex PCR; TCRdb's version includes in-frame clones alone and lacks a portion of them. This sample has more than 110,000 clones, with 75% to 80% found just once. Sequences were obtained from PBMCs. The receptors originated from a man aged 18 to 35 in good health and CMV-seronegative.

This chain links TRBV28 with TRBJ2-7, with D tentatively TRBD2 (5 bases). The V end lost 3 bases, the J end lost 3 bases, and 12 bases lay between the germline ends. The CDR3 has 14 residues. Germline loops: CDR1 MDHEN, CDR2 SYDVKM. This chain's CDR3 is CASSFGGSIYEQYF. In nucleotides, the CDR3 is TGTGCCAGCAGTTTCGGCGGGTCCATCTACGAGCAGTACTTC.

This clone was detected only once. The genes are TRBV19 and TRBJ1-1; 9 bases map to TRBD1. The CDR3 spans 14 residues. Germline CDR1 is LNHDA and CDR2 is SQIVND (reference sequence). Trimming at V came to 5 bases and at J to 2 bases, leaving 3 bases not matched to a gene. In DNA, the CDR3 is TGTGCCAGTAGTCACAGGGGGCGCAACACTGAAGCTTTCTTT. The encoded protein is CASSHRGRNTEAFF.

The V gene is TRBV27, the J gene TRBJ1-4, with 8 bases lining up with TRBD1. V was pared by 8 bases and J by 5 bases, with 7 bases of the junction left unmatched. Germline V CDR1 and CDR2: MNHEY, SMNVEV (reference sequence). The CDR3 has 14 amino acids. The CDR3 loop reads CASPRQGRNEKLFF. The DNA for the CDR3 is TGTGCCAGCCCGAGACAGGGGAGAAATGAAAAACTGTTTTTT.

V is TRBV7-8 and J is TRBJ2-7, with TRBD2 matching over 9 bases. The length of the CDR3 is 18 residues. Germline V gene sequence: CDR1 SGHVS, CDR2 FQNEAQ. The ends lost 5 bases at V and 0 bases at J; junction bases unmatched: 14. The CDR3 DNA is TGTGCCAGCAGCCTTACCAGCGGGGGGAGCGGGGACTCCTACGAGCAGTACTTC. Protein product: CASSLTSGGSGDSYEQYF. The full variable domain, completed using reference TRBV7-8 and TRBJ2-7, is GAGVSQSPRYKVAKRGQDVALRCDPISGHVSLFWYQQALGQGPEFLTYFQNEAQLDKSGLPSDRFFAERPEGSVSTLKIQRTQQEDSAVYLCASSLTSGGSGDSYEQYFGPGTRLTVT.

The chain combines TRBV28 with TRBJ2-2; 9 bases match TRBD1. The germline gives CDR1 MDHEN, CDR2 SYDVKM. V gave up 7 bases and J gave up 3 bases; unmatched junction bases: 3. The CDR3 consists of 14 residues. CDR3 loop: CASIRDRDTGELFF. CDR3 sequence (DNA): TGTGCCAGCATACGGGACAGGGACACCGGGGAGCTGTTTTTT. The complete variable domain, with remaining parts taken from reference TRBV28 and TRBJ2-2, reads DVKVTQSSRYLVKRTGEKVFLECVQDMDHENMFWYRQDPGLGLRLIYFSYDVKMKEKGDIPEGYSVSREKKERFSLILESASTNQTSMYLCASIRDRDTGELFFGEGSRLTVL.

This clone occurred a few times. The chain couples TRBV29-1 to TRBJ1-1; TRBD1 is a possible D gene (5 bases). The length of the CDR3 is 14 residues. V lost 4 bases and J lost 1, with 13 bases in between. Germline V gene data show CDR1 as SQVTM and CDR2 as ANQGSEA. CDR3 sequence reads: CSVAPRGTNTEAFF. The CDR3 DNA sequence: TGCAGCGTTGCCCCTCGGGGGACGAACACTGAAGCTTTCTTT.

J is TRBJ2-3 and V is TRBV2; TRBD1 aligns across 9 bases. Looked up from germline, CDR1 is SNHLY and CDR2 is FYNNEI. J lost 5 bases, V lost 6 bases, and 18 bases had no gene match. The CDR3 is made up of 18 amino acids. The CDR3 nucleotides read TGTGCCAGCAGATTTACCAAGACAGGGGGTAATTGGGTAGATACGCAGTATTTT. This translates into CASRFTKTGGNWVDTQYF.

This rearrangement joins TRBV27 to TRBJ1-6; 8 positions agree with TRBD1. CDR1 and CDR2 from the germline V gene are MNHEY and SMNVEV (reference sequence). This CDR3 has 16 amino acids. V gave up 4 bases and J gave up 6 bases; unmatched junction bases: 8. CDR3 DNA sequence: TGTGCCAGCAGTTCCGGGGCCGACAGGGGTAATTCACCCCTCCACTTT. This sequence encodes CASSSGADRGNSPLHF.

The J gene is TRBJ1-5, the V gene TRBV21-1; TRBD1 is the table's D call and was not checked against the DNA. TRBV21-1 is flagged as a pseudogene. This CDR3 is built from 18 residues. The CDR3: CASSKARFWQGSYQPQHF. In nucleotides, the CDR3 is TGTGCCAGCAGCAAAGCAAGGTTTTGGCAGGGCTCCTATCAGCCCCAGCATTTT.

The rearrangement joins TRBV7-8 to TRBJ2-5; TRBD2 agrees at 7 bases. Losses at the gene ends were 0 bases for V and 5 bases for J; bases not matched to a gene: 0. Germline CDR1 is SGHVS and CDR2 is FQNEAQ. The CDR3 contains 13 residues. This CDR3 is CASSLAGGETQYF. The CDR3 nucleotides are TGTGCCAGCAGCTTAGCGGGAGGGGAGACCCAGTACTTC. Using reference TRBV7-8 and TRBJ2-5 for the parts outside the CDR3, the full variable domain is GAGVSQSPRYKVAKRGQDVALRCDPISGHVSLFWYQQALGQGPEFLTYFQNEAQLDKSGLPSDRFFAERPEGSVSTLKIQRTQQEDSAVYLCASSLAGGETQYFGPGTRLLVL.

The genes are TRBV7-2 and TRBJ2-1; 9 nucleotides match TRBD2. The CDR3 contains 15 residues. V was pared by 4 bases and J by 8 bases, with 9 bases of the junction left unmatched. Germline V gives CDR1 SGHTA, CDR2 FQGNSA. The DNA of the CDR3 is TGTGCCAGCAGCTCCGATAGCGGGGGCATGTATGAGCAGTTCTTC. It is translated as CASSSDSGGMYEQFF.

This clone was detected a few times. The rearrangement uses TRBV5-1 and TRBJ2-3, with 7 positions matching TRBD2. After removal of 2 bases from V and 0 bases from J, the junction contained 12 bases not matched to a gene. The length of the CDR3 is 18 residues. Per the germline V gene, CDR1 is SGHRS and CDR2 is YFSETQ. The CDR3 DNA follows: TGCGCCAGCAGCTTTCCTGCGGGGGTCCCGATTAGCACAGATACGCAGTATTTT. Protein product: CASSFPAGVPISTDTQYF. Complete variable domain (other parts from reference TRBV5-1 and TRBJ2-3): KAGVTQTPRYLIKTRGQQVTLSCSPISGHRSVSWYQQTPGQGLQFLFEYFSETQRNKGNFPGRFSGRQFSNSRSEMNVSTLELGDSALYLCASSFPAGVPISTDTQYFGPGTRLTVL.

Here the CDR3 reads CASSYSAGNNSPLHF. The CDR3 DNA follows: TGTGCCAGCAGTTACTCAGCAGGGAATAATTCACCCCTCCACTTT. The chain is built from TRBV6-5 and TRBJ1-6; weak D call: TRBD1 (5 bases). V dropped 0 bases and J dropped 5 bases, with 8 bases sitting between them. CDR3 length: 15 residues. Germline CDR1 MNHEY, CDR2 SVGAGI.